These T cell receptor beta chains were read from a single sample in a study of cytomegalovirus exposure and HLA in healthy donors. Sequencing was performed with immunoSEQ multiplex PCR; in TCRdb, only in-frame clones are kept and a portion is missing. The sample includes roughly 130,000 clones, roughly 82% of them seen just once. Sequenced sample: PBMCs. The origin of the receptors is a male donor in good health and CMV-seropositive. Each CDR3 is given with its conserved first and last residue. Fields, in order: CDR3 length, clone size, D gene, V gene, J gene, CDR3 protein, CDR3 DNA. The D gene is left open where the match is weak. Clone size appears in some rows only: once, few, many, or a class for an expanded clone.

length: 15
size: few
D: .
V: TRBV7-7
J: TRBJ2-7
CDR3: CASSLGEGGLYEQYF
DNA: TGTGCTAGCAGCTTGGGGGAGGGGGGACTATACGAGCAGTACTTC

length: 17
size: .
D: TRBD2
V: TRBV5-8
J: TRBJ2-7
CDR3: CASRPRIGTSGRGEQYF
DNA: TGTGCCAGCAGACCCCGGATCGGGACTAGCGGGAGGGGCGAGCAGTACTTC

length: 17
size: .
D: TRBD2
V: TRBV28
J: TRBJ2-1
CDR3: CASSLIFGEGPGNEQFF
DNA: TGTGCCAGCAGTTTAATTTTTGGGGAGGGCCCTGGCAATGAGCAGTTCTTC

length: 14
size: .
D: .
V: TRBV13
J: TRBJ2-7
CDR3: CASSLGTSSYEQYF
DNA: TGTGCCAGCAGCTTAGGGACTAGCTCCTACGAGCAGTACTTC

length: 15
size: few
D: .
V: TRBV7-9
J: TRBJ2-1
CDR3: CASSPSGTPYNEQFF
DNA: TGTGCCAGCAGCCCCTCGGGGACTCCCTACAATGAGCAGTTCTTC

length: 14
size: .
D: TRBD2
V: TRBV6-1
J: TRBJ2-1
CDR3: CASSGGLVSNEQFF
DNA: TGTGCCAGCAGTGGGGGACTAGTGTCGAATGAGCAGTTCTTC

length: 13
size: .
D: .
V: TRBV28
J: TRBJ1-6
CDR3: CASRRTANSPLHF
DNA: TGTGCCAGCCGGCGGACAGCCAATTCACCCCTCCACTTT

length: 16
size: .
D: TRBD2
V: TRBV11-2
J: TRBJ2-1
CDR3: CASSFLGLAAYNEQFF
DNA: TGTGCCAGCAGCTTCCTGGGGCTAGCGGCATACAATGAGCAGTTCTTC

length: 14
size: .
D: TRBD1
V: TRBV30
J: TRBJ1-2
CDR3: CAWRGDRDYGGYTF
DNA: TGTGCCTGGAGGGGGGACAGGGATTATGGTGGCTACACCTTC

length: 13
size: .
D: .
V: TRBV25-1
J: TRBJ1-5
CDR3: CASSVSGNQPQHF
DNA: TGTGCCAGCAGCGTTTCCGGCAATCAGCCCCAGCATTTT

length: 13
size: .
D: .
V: TRBV7-2
J: TRBJ1-1
CDR3: CASSVTTNTEAFF
DNA: TGTGCCAGCAGCGTTACAACGAACACTGAAGCTTTCTTT

length: 13
size: .
D: TRBD2
V: TRBV28
J: TRBJ2-7
CDR3: CASVVAGAYEQYF
DNA: TGTGCCAGCGTCGTAGCGGGAGCCTACGAGCAGTACTTC

length: 15
size: once
D: .
V: TRBV6-5
J: TRBJ2-1
CDR3: CASSYHSRGDNEQFF
DNA: TGTGCCAGCAGTTACCACTCAAGGGGTGACAATGAGCAGTTCTTC

length: 14
size: .
D: .
V: TRBV9
J: TRBJ2-1
CDR3: CASSEGDRWNEQFF
DNA: TGTGCCAGCAGCGAGGGTGACAGGTGGAATGAGCAGTTCTTC

length: 13
size: .
D: TRBD1
V: TRBV2
J: TRBJ2-3
CDR3: CAGGTGGVDTQYF
DNA: TGTGCCGGTGGGACAGGGGGTGTAGATACGCAGTATTTT

length: 15
size: .
D: TRBD2
V: TRBV27
J: TRBJ2-7
CDR3: CASSTLAGHENEQYF
DNA: TGTGCCAGCAGTACCTTAGCGGGACACGAAAACGAGCAGTACTTC

length: 13
size: .
D: TRBD1
V: TRBV27
J: TRBJ1-2
CDR3: CASRATGEDGYTF
DNA: TGTGCCAGCCGCGCCACAGGGGAGGATGGCTACACCTTC

length: 17
size: .
D: TRBD1
V: TRBV4-3
J: TRBJ1-6
CDR3: CASSQESGGQGINPLHF
DNA: TGCGCCAGCAGCCAAGAGTCTGGCGGACAGGGGATTAATCCCCTCCACTTT

length: 15
size: .
D: TRBD1
V: TRBV28
J: TRBJ2-3
CDR3: CASSRRPGTADTQYF
DNA: TGTGCCAGCTCACGCCGCCCCGGGACAGCAGATACGCAGTATTTT

length: 15
size: .
D: TRBD1
V: TRBV4-3
J: TRBJ1-2
CDR3: CASSQLDRGVHGYTF
DNA: TGCGCCAGCAGCCAGCTGGACAGGGGCGTACATGGCTACACCTTC

length: 14
size: .
D: .
V: TRBV5-1
J: TRBJ1-3
CDR3: CASSLDGVGNTIYF
DNA: TGCGCCAGCAGCTTGGACGGGGTTGGAAACACCATATATTTT

length: 16
size: .
D: TRBD2
V: TRBV7-2
J: TRBJ2-7
CDR3: CASSYSGGAEPYEQYF
DNA: TGTGCCAGCAGCTACTCCGGGGGGGCGGAACCCTACGAGCAGTACTTC

length: 13
size: .
D: TRBD1
V: TRBV29-1
J: TRBJ1-2
CDR3: CSYIGATGPLVTF
DNA: TGCAGCTATATTGGGGCGACAGGGCCACTAGTCACCTTC

length: 14
size: .
D: .
V: TRBV27
J: TRBJ1-2
CDR3: CASSLGRVHYGYTF
DNA: TGTGCCAGCAGTTTAGGCAGGGTTCACTATGGCTACACCTTC

length: 16
size: once
D: .
V: TRBV25-1
J: TRBJ2-2
CDR3: CASSGARGLNTGELFF
DNA: TGTGCCAGCAGTGGCGCTAGGGGATTGAACACCGGGGAGCTGTTTTTT

length: 14
size: .
D: .
V: TRBV5-1
J: TRBJ1-5
CDR3: CASSFGAGDQPQHF
DNA: TGCGCCAGCAGCTTTGGTGCGGGGGATCAGCCCCAGCATTTT

length: 14
size: .
D: .
V: TRBV6-6
J: TRBJ1-2
CDR3: CASSPGYVGYGYTF
DNA: TGTGCCAGCAGTCCGGGTTACGTAGGCTATGGCTACACCTTC

length: 14
size: once
D: TRBD1
V: TRBV6-1
J: TRBJ1-1
CDR3: CASSFGQGRTEAFF
DNA: TGTGCCAGCAGTTTCGGACAGGGGAGGACTGAAGCTTTCTTT

length: 13
size: .
D: TRBD1
V: TRBV7-2
J: TRBJ1-1
CDR3: CASSSSRGNEAFF
DNA: TGTGCCAGCAGCTCAAGCAGGGGGAATGAAGCTTTCTTT

length: 13
size: .
D: .
V: TRBV5-6
J: TRBJ2-5
CDR3: CASSLDIEETQYF
DNA: TGTGCCAGCAGCTTGGACATCGAAGAGACCCAGTACTTC

length: 17
size: .
D: .
V: TRBV21-1
J: TRBJ2-5
CDR3: CASSKSGQGPLQETQYF
DNA: TGTGCCAGCAGCAAATCTGGACAGGGGCCCCTACAAGAGACCCAGTACTTC